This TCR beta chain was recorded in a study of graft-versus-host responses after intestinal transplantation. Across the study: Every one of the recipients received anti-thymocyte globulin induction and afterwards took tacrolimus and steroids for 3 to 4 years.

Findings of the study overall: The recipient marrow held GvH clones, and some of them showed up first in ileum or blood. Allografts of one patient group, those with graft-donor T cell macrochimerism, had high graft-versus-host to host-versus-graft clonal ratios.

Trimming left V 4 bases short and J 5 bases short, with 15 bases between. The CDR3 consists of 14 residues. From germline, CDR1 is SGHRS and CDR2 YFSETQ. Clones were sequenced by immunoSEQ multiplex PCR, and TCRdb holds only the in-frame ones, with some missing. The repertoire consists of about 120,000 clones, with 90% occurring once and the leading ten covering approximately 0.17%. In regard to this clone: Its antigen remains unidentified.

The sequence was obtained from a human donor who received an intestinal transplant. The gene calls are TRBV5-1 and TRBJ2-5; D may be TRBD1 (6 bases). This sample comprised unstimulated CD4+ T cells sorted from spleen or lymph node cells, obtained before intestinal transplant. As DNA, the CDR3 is TGCGCCAGCAGCCCCAGGACAGATGGGGAGACCCAGTACTTC. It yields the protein CASSPRTDGETQYF.